This T cell receptor beta chain was found in a study of T-cell reconstitution after alpha-beta-depleted transplantation in children. Preparing the TCRbeta library involved the use of unique molecular identifiers. TCRdb called the PCR reads again in MiXCR, with one record for every CDR3 protein. The table lists more than 400,000 distinct CDR3 sequences, around two fifths of them singletons. Germline loops: CDR1 LGHNT, CDR2 FRNRAP. The CDR3 is 15 amino acids. The V end lost 5 bases, the J end lost 6 bases, and 19 bases lay between the germline ends. General study points: T-cell numbers and diversity one year post-transplant derived largely from freshly generated T cells. From surviving recipient T cells and thymic progenitors came the high day-60 TCRbeta diversity observed in some patients.

About this clonotype: The antigen is unknown.

The sequence was collected from a girl aged 2-15 years with aplastic anemia, due to receive a stem cell transplant. Sample: PBMCs, taken before TCRalphabeta/CD19-depleted stem cell transplant. The chain is built from TRBV12-5 and TRBJ1-2; D gene uncertain. The CDR3 nucleotides are TGTGCTAGTGGTAGGTCAGGTCGCCTGTCTAATGGCTACACCTTC. This sequence encodes CASGRSGRLSNGYTF.